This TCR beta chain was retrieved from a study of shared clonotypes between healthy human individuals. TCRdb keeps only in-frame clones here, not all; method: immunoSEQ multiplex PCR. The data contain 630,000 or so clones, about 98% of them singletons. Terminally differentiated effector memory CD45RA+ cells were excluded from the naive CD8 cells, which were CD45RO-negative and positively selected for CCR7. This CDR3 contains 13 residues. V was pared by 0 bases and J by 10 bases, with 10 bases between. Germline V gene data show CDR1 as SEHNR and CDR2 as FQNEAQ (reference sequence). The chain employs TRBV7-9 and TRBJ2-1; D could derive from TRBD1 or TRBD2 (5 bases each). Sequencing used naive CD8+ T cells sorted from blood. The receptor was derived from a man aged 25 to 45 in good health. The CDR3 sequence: CASSLARGVEQFF. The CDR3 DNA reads TGTGCCAGCAGCTTAGCGAGGGGAGTAGAGCAGTTCTTC. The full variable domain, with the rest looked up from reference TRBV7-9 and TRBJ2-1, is DTGVSQNPRHKITKRGQNVTFRCDPISEHNRLYWYRQTLGQGPEFLTYFQNEAQLEKSRLLSDRFSAERPKGSFSTLEIQRTEQGDSAMYLCASSLARGVEQFFGPGTRLTVL.